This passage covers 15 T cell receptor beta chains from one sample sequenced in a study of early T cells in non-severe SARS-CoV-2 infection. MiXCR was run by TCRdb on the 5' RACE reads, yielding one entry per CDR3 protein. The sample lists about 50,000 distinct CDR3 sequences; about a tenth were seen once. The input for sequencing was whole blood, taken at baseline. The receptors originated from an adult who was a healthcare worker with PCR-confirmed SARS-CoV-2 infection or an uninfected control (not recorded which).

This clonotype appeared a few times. This CDR3 reads CASLNAGTAYEQYF. CDR3 sequence (DNA): TGTGCCAGCCTAAACGCGGGAACAGCCTACGAGCAGTACTTC. This chain links TRBV6-2 or TRBV6-3 with TRBJ2-7; tentative D call: TRBD2 (6 bases). Germline V gene sequence: CDR1 MNHEY, CDR2 SVGEGT. The CDR3 spans 14 residues. The ends were cut back, 8 bases at V and 2 bases at J, with 16 bases in the middle.

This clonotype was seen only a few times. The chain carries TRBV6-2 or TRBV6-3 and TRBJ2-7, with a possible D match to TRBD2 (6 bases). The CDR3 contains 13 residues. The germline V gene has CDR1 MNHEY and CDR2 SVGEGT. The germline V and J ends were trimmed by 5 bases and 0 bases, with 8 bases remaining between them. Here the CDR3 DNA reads TGTGCCAGCAGTCGGACTAACTCCTACGAGCAGTACTTC. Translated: CASSRTNSYEQYF.

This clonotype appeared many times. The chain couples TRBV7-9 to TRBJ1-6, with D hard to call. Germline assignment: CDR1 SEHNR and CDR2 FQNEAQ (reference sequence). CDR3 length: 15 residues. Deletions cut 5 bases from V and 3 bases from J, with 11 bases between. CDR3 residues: CASSQWQNYNSPLHF. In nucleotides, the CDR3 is TGTGCCAGCAGCCAGTGGCAAAACTATAATTCACCCCTCCACTTT.

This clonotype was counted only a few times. The CDR3 is CASSLWQVAYNEQFF. The CDR3 bases are TGTGCCAGCAGTTTATGGCAGGTCGCCTACAATGAGCAGTTCTTC. The chain recombines TRBV28 with TRBJ2-1; D call uncertain. Looked up from germline, CDR1 is MDHEN and CDR2 is SYDVKM. V shed 0 bases and J shed 2 bases, with 8 bases lying between them. There are 15 residues in the CDR3. Full variable domain (missing parts from reference TRBV28 and TRBJ2-1): DVKVTQSSRYLVKRTGEKVFLECVQDMDHENMFWYRQDPGLGLRLIYFSYDVKMKEKGDIPEGYSVSREKKERFSLILESASTNQTSMYLCASSLWQVAYNEQFFGPGTRLTVL.

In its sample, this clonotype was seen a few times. The CDR3 loop is CSARALAGGPTDTQYF. The CDR3 DNA follows: TGCAGTGCTAGAGCTCTAGCGGGAGGGCCCACAGATACGCAGTATTTT. The chain joins TRBV20-1 to TRBJ2-3; TRBD2 matches at 12 bases. The ends lost 1 base at V and 2 bases at J; junction bases unmatched: 4. The CDR3 length is 16 residues. Looked up from germline, CDR1 is DFQATT and CDR2 is SNEGSKA (reference sequence).

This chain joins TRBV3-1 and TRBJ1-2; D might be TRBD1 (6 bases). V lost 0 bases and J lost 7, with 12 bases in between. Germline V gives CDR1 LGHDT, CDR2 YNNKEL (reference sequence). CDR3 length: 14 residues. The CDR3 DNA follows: TGTGCCAGCAGCCAAGAAGGGGGGGCAAGTGGCTACACCTTC. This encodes CASSQEGGASGYTF.

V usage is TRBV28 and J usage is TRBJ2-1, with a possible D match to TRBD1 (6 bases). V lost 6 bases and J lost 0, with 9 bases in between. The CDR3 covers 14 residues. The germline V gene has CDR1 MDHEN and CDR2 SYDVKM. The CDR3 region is CASSIGGSYNEQFF. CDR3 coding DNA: TGTGCCAGCAGCATAGGGGGCTCCTACAATGAGCAGTTCTTC.

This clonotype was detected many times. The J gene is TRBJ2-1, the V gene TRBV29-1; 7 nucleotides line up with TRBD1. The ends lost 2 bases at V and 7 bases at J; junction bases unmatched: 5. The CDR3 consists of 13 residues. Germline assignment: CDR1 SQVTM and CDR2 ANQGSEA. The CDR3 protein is CSVERDRDNEQFF. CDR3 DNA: TGCAGCGTTGAAAGGGACAGAGATAATGAGCAGTTCTTC.

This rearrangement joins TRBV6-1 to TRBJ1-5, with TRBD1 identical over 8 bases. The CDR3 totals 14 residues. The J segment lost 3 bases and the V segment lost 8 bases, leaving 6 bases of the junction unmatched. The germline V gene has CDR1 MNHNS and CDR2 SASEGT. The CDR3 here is CASGLGQVNQPQHF. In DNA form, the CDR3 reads TGTGCCAGCGGACTGGGACAGGTCAATCAGCCCCAGCATTTT.

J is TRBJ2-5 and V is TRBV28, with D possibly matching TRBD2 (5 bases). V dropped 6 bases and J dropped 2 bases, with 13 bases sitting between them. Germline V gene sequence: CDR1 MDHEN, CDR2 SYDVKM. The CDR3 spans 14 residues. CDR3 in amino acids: CASRIRTGQETQYF. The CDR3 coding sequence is TGTGCCAGCAGAATAAGGACGGGACAAGAGACCCAGTACTTC.

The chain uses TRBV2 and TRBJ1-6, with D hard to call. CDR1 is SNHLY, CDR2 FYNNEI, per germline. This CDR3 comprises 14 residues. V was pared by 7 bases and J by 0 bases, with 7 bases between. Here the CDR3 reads CASTRSSYNSPLHF. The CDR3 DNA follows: TGTGCCAGCACCAGGAGCTCCTATAATTCACCCCTCCACTTT.

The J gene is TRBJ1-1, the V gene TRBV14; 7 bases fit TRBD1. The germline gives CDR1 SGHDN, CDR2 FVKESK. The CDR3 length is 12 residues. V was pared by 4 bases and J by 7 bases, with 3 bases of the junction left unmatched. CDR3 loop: CASSPGGNEAFF. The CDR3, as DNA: TGTGCCAGCAGCCCAGGGGGAAATGAAGCTTTCTTT. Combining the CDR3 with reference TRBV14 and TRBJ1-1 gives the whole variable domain EAGVTQFPSHSVIEKGQTVTLRCDPISGHDNLYWYRRVMGKEIKFLLHFVKESKQDESGMPNNRFLAERTGGTYSTLKVQPAELEDSGVYFCASSPGGNEAFFGQGTRLTVV.

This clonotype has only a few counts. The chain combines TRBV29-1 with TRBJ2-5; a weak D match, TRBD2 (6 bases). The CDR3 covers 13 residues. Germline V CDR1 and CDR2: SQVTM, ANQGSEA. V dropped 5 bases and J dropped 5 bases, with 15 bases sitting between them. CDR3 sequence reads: CSVLPGVRETQYF. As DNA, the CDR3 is TGCAGCGTTTTACCGGGAGTCCGGGAGACCCAGTACTTC.

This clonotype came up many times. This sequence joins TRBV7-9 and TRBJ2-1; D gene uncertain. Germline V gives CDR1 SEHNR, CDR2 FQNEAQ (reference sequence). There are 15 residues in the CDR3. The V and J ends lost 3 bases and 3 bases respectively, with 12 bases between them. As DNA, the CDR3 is TGTGCCAGCAGCTTTTTTCAGCGTTTCTACAATGAGCAGTTCTTC. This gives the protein CASSFFQRFYNEQFF.

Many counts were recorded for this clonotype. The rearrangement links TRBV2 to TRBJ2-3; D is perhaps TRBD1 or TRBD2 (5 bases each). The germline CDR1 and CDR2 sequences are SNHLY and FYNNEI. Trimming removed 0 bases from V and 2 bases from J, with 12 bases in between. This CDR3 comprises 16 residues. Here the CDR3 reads CASSEALGGVTDTQYF. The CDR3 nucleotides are TGTGCCAGCAGTGAAGCGCTTGGGGGTGTCACAGATACGCAGTATTTT. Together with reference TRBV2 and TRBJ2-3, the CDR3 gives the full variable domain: EPEVTQTPSHQVTQMGQEVILRCVPISNHLYFYWYRQILGQKVEFLVSFYNNEISEKSEIFDDQFSVERPDGSNFTLKIRSTKLEDSAMYFCASSEALGGVTDTQYFGPGTRLTVL.